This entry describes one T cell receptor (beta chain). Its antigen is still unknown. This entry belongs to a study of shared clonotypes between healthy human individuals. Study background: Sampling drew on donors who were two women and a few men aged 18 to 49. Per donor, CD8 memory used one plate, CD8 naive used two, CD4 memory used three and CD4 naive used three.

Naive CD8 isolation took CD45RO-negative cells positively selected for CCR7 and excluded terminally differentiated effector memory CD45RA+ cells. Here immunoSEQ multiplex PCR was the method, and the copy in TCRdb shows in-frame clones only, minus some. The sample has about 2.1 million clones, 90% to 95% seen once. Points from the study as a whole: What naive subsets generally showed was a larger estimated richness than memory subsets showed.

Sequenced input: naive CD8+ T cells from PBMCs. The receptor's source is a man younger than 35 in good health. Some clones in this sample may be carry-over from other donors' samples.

The CDR3 reads CASSQGFQLSLYEQYF. The CDR3, as DNA: TGTGCCAGCAGCCAAGGTTTCCAACTGTCCCTCTACGAGCAGTACTTC. V is TRBV14 and J is TRBJ2-7; no clear D gene. CDR1 is SGHDN and CDR2 is FVKESK in the germline V gene. This CDR3 region has 16 residues. V lost 1 base to trimming and J lost 3 bases, with 16 bases between them.